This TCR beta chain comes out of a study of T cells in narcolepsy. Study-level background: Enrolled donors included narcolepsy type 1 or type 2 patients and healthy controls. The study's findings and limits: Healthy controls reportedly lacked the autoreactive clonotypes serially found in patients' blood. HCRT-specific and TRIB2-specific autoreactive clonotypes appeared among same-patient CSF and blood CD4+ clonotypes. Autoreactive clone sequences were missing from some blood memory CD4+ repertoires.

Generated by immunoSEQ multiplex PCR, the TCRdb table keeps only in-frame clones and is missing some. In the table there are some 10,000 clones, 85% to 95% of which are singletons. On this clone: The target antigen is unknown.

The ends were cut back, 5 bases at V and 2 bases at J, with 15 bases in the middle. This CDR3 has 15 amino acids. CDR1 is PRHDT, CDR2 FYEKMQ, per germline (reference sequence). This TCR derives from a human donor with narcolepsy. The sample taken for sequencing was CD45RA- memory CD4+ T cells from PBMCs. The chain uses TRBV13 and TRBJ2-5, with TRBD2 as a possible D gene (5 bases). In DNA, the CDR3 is TGTGCCAGCAGCGATACCACTAGGAGGCAAGAGACCCAGTACTTC. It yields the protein CASSDTTRRQETQYF.